The 6 T cell receptor beta chains given below trace back to one sample, sequenced in a study of T cell repertoires in cytomegalovirus infection. For these receptors, no antigen is known. TCRdb fed the reads into MiXCR, producing one record per CDR3 protein. The sample contains approximately 34,000 distinct CDR3 sequences, roughly half of which appear only once. The sample here was CD8+ T cells from cultured PBMCs, taken from culture after CMV antigen stimulation. These receptors all come from a human donor in good health (CMV status not recorded). Some clones in this sample may be carry-over from other donors' samples.

V and J are TRBV20-1 and TRBJ2-7, with 7 bases matching TRBD1. There are 14 residues in the CDR3. V was clipped by 5 bases and J by 3 bases; unmatched bases: 10. Germline assignment: CDR1 DFQATT and CDR2 SNEGSKA (reference sequence). The CDR3 DNA reads TGCAGTGCTTTAAACCGGGACAGCGGCTACGAGCAGTACTTC. It yields the protein CSALNRDSGYEQYF.

This rearrangement joins TRBV28 to TRBJ2-3, with TRBD2 identical over 8 bases. Germline V gene sequence: CDR1 MDHEN, CDR2 SYDVKM. The CDR3 contains 15 residues. The V gene end was trimmed by 4 bases and the J gene end by 9 bases; junction bases not matched to a gene: 12. The CDR3 sequence is CASSSGSGRPYTQYF. The DNA of the CDR3 is TGTGCCAGCAGTTCAGGGAGCGGGAGACCCTACACGCAGTATTTT.

This chain uses TRBV7-8 with TRBJ2-5; 10 positions match TRBD2. The CDR3 consists of 16 residues. Trimming took 1 base from V and 2 from J; bases not matched to a gene: 4. CDR1 is SGHVS, CDR2 FQNEAQ, per germline. CDR3 sequence: CASSLELAGGQETQYF. In nucleotides, the CDR3 is TGTGCCAGCAGCTTAGAATTAGCGGGGGGTCAAGAGACCCAGTACTTC. Full variable domain (missing parts from reference TRBV7-8 and TRBJ2-5): GAGVSQSPRYKVAKRGQDVALRCDPISGHVSLFWYQQALGQGPEFLTYFQNEAQLDKSGLPSDRFFAERPEGSVSTLKIQRTQQEDSAVYLCASSLELAGGQETQYFGPGTRLLVL.

This clonotype was counted a few times. V and J are TRBV11-2 and TRBJ2-1; possibly TRBD1 or TRBD2 for D (5 bases each). The CDR3 has 14 residues. V was shortened by 0 bases and J by 9 bases, with 12 bases between the two germline ends. CDR1 and CDR2 from the germline V gene are SGHAT and FQNNGV. The chain's CDR3 is CASSLDGYGGEQFF. CDR3 DNA sequence: TGTGCCAGCAGCTTAGACGGTTATGGGGGTGAGCAGTTCTTC.

This clonotype was picked up a small number of times. As DNA, the CDR3 is TGCGCCAGCAGTGAGTCGGGGCGGCCTGCAGATACGCAGTATTTT. This sequence encodes CASSESGRPADTQYF. The chain joins TRBV10-1 to TRBJ2-3; D perhaps matches TRBD1 (5 bases). V was shortened by 0 bases and J by 4 bases, with 11 bases between the two germline ends. This CDR3 contains 15 residues. The germline V gene has CDR1 WNHNN and CDR2 SYGVQD (reference sequence).

V and J are TRBV7-6 and TRBJ1-1; D may be TRBD1 (6 bases). CDR3 size: 16 residues. Per germline, CDR1 SGHVS and CDR2 FNYEAQ. The V and J ends lost 5 bases and 6 bases respectively, with 22 bases between them. The CDR3 DNA follows: TGTGCCAGCAGCCGCTATTCAGGGGCCCCCAGGGCTGAAGCTTTCTTT. It specifies CASSRYSGAPRAEAFF.